This TCR beta chain was documented in a study of healthy donors' naive CD4 and CD8 T cells. The overall study: Three donor age groups were sampled: 20-25, 40-50 and 60-70 years; half female.

A linear amplification protocol produced the TCR libraries from about 450 ng of total RNA. TCRdb fed the reads into MiXCR, producing one record per CDR3 protein. The sample consists of around 180,000 distinct CDR3 sequences, about four fifths of them appearing once. Notes on this clonotype: Its target is unknown.

CDR3 length: 15 amino acids. V gave up 7 bases and J gave up 6 bases; unmatched junction bases: 8. The V gene's germline CDR1 is SGHRS and CDR2 YFSETQ. Broader study findings: Most V and J genes were reportedly biased between naive CD4+ and CD8+ cells. Homeostatic proliferation of naive T cells was not examined as a bias source.

Naive CD4+ cells were sorted as CD4+CD8-CD45RO-CD45RA+; naive CD8+ as CD8+CD4-CD45RA+CD27bright. Sequencing input: naive CD4+ and CD8+ T cells sorted from blood, pooled from several donors. The rearrangement uses TRBV5-1 and TRBJ2-1; TRBD2 matches at 12 bases. The clonotype originates from a pool of human donors in good health; the sample pools cells from several healthy donors. The DNA of the CDR3 is TGCGCCAGCGGGGAACTAGCGGGAGGAATCAATGAGCAGTTCTTC. Residues: CASGELAGGINEQFF.